What follows describes a single T cell receptor beta chain. The CDR3 has 16 residues. Looked up from germline, CDR1 is KGHSH and CDR2 is LQKENI. Between the trimmed V and J ends, which lost 6 bases and 1 base, there was a span of 17 bases. This entry comes from a study of blood T cell repertoires in COVID-19. The overall study: Samples representing acute and convalescent COVID-19 were sourced from the United States, Italy and Spain. T cells, B-cell-depleted T cells, or PBMCs provided the cDNA or gDNA that served as material.

Sequencing used immunoSEQ multiplex PCR; TCRdb keeps in-frame clones, though not all of them. The repertoire holds roughly 66,000 clones, with 91% as singletons. This TCR was recovered from a human donor with active COVID-19. The donor label of this sample is uncertain. The rearrangement links TRBV18 to TRBJ2-3, with TRBD1 as a possible D gene (5 bases). The source material was peripheral blood. The CDR3 bases are TGTGCCAGCTCGCCTCAAGAACAGGCAGGCACAGATACGCAGTATTTT. This codes for CASSPQEQAGTDTQYF.